These 25 T cell receptor beta chains were sequenced from one sample in a study of cytomegalovirus exposure and HLA in healthy donors. It was with 60 Vbeta and 13 Jbeta primers that the PCR ran. The repertoire was sequenced with immunoSEQ multiplex PCR; TCRdb's copy has only in-frame clones and lacks some. The repertoire holds hundreds of thousands of clones, with around 89% as singletons. The sequencing input was PBMCs. These receptors all come from a young woman in good health and CMV-seronegative.

This chain connects TRBV10-1 to TRBJ1-5; D unclear. Between the trimmed V and J ends, which lost 10 bases and 2 bases, there was a span of 21 bases. There are 16 residues in the CDR3. Germline loops: CDR1 WNHNN, CDR2 SYGVQD (reference sequence). The CDR3 sequence is CATRSRWSFGNQPQHF. The CDR3 nucleotides read TGCGCCACCCGAAGCCGGTGGTCTTTTGGCAATCAGCCCCAGCATTTT.

The V gene is TRBV11-2, the J gene TRBJ2-7; tentative D call: TRBD1 (6 bases). This CDR3 has 14 amino acids. Trimming cost V 5 bases and J 7 bases, with 18 bases left between them. CDR1 and CDR2 from the germline V gene are SGHAT and FQNNGV. The chain's CDR3 is CASSQTGTSGEQYF. The CDR3 region has the DNA TGTGCCAGCAGCCAAACCGGGACATCGGGGGAGCAGTACTTC.

This clone has just a few counts. This sequence joins TRBV5-1 and TRBJ2-4; D is unclear. Germline V gene data show CDR1 as SGHRS and CDR2 as YFSETQ. V gave up 4 bases and J gave up 1 base, with 12 bases separating them. CDR3 length: 15 amino acids. This CDR3 is CASSGGRGAKNIQYF. The CDR3 DNA sequence: TGCGCCAGCAGCGGCGGTCGTGGGGCCAAAAACATTCAGTACTTC.

This clone was observed a few times. The chain recombines TRBV7-9 with TRBJ1-5; 9 bases are shared with TRBD1. Germline values: CDR1 SEHNR, CDR2 FQNEAQ (reference sequence). Trimming cost V 4 bases and J 5 bases; bases outside gene matches: 6. The CDR3 contains 15 residues. The CDR3 is CASSSGQGRHQPQHF. DNA of the CDR3: TGTGCCAGCAGCTCAGGACAGGGGCGGCATCAGCCCCAGCATTTT.

J is TRBJ2-4 and V is TRBV2; D not resolved. The V and J ends lost 5 bases and 9 bases respectively, with 17 bases between them. This CDR3 spans 14 amino acids. Germline V CDR1 and CDR2: SNHLY, FYNNEI. CDR3 residues: CASSISLSLGIQYF. The CDR3, as DNA: TGTGCCAGCAGTATCTCCTTGAGCCTTGGCATTCAGTACTTC. The full variable domain, its missing parts supplied by reference TRBV2 and TRBJ2-4, is EPEVTQTPSHQVTQMGQEVILRCVPISNHLYFYWYRQILGQKVEFLVSFYNNEISEKSEIFDDQFSVERPDGSNFTLKIRSTKLEDSAMYFCASSISLSLGIQYFGAGTRLSVL.

The chain employs TRBV7-2 and TRBJ2-4; D perhaps matches TRBD2 (7 bases). Looked up from germline, CDR1 is SGHTA and CDR2 is FQGNSA. This CDR3 region has 15 residues. Trimming pared 5 bases from V and 7 bases from J, leaving 18 bases between. The CDR3: CASSAMGGHENIQYF. Written as DNA, the CDR3 is TGTGCCAGCAGCGCAATGGGGGGGCATGAGAACATTCAGTACTTC.

The chain employs TRBV19 and TRBJ2-7; 10 positions match TRBD2. The CDR3 is made up of 19 amino acids. J was trimmed by 4 bases and V by 5 bases; bases with no gene match: 20. CDR1 LNHDA and CDR2 SQIVND come from the germline V gene (reference sequence). CDR3 protein: CASSPRVTPRLAGGYEQYF. The CDR3 coding sequence is TGTGCCAGTAGTCCCCGAGTGACCCCGCGGTTAGCGGGAGGTTACGAGCAGTACTTC. Together with reference TRBV19 and TRBJ2-7, the CDR3 gives the full variable domain: DGGITQSPKYLFRKEGQNVTLSCEQNLNHDAMYWYRQDPGQGLRLIYYSQIVNDFQKGDIAEGYSVSREKKESFPLTVTSAQKNPTAFYLCASSPRVTPRLAGGYEQYFGPGTRLTVT.

This clone has only a few counts. V and J are TRBV7-9 and TRBJ1-6; TRBD1 might be the D (6 bases). Germline values: CDR1 SEHNR, CDR2 FQNEAQ (reference sequence). The CDR3 totals 15 residues. V shed 1 base and J shed 7 bases, with 11 bases lying between them. CDR3 amino acids: CASSLGTARNSPLHF. CDR3 bases: TGTGCCAGCAGCTTAGGGACAGCCAGAAATTCACCCCTCCACTTT.

The chain carries TRBV19 and TRBJ1-2; D is unclear. Trimming shortened V by 1 base and J by 0 bases, and 12 bases separated the two germline ends. Germline CDR1 LNHDA, CDR2 SQIVND (reference sequence). The CDR3 has 16 residues. The chain's CDR3 is CASSIATSPANYGYTF. CDR3 DNA sequence: TGTGCCAGTAGTATAGCGACAAGTCCAGCTAACTATGGCTACACCTTC. Full variable domain (remainder filled in from reference TRBV19 and TRBJ1-2): DGGITQSPKYLFRKEGQNVTLSCEQNLNHDAMYWYRQDPGQGLRLIYYSQIVNDFQKGDIAEGYSVSREKKESFPLTVTSAQKNPTAFYLCASSIATSPANYGYTFGSGTRLTVV.

V is TRBV27 and J is TRBJ2-3, with D maybe TRBD1 (6 bases). The CDR3 consists of 17 residues. V gave up 5 bases and J gave up 0 bases, with 18 bases separating them. Germline V gene lookup returns CDR1 MNHEY and CDR2 SMNVEV (reference sequence). The CDR3 reads CASSPLGTRGSTDTQYF. The DNA of the CDR3 is TGTGCCAGCAGTCCCCTTGGGACAAGAGGTAGCACAGATACGCAGTATTTT.

The chain recombines TRBV4-1 with TRBJ1-2; 8 bases are a match to TRBD1. The germline CDR1 and CDR2 sequences are MGHRA and YSYEKL. V lost 3 bases, J lost 7 bases, and 7 bases stayed unmatched. The CDR3 contains 14 residues. The CDR3 protein is CASSQQQGVGGYTF. As DNA, the CDR3 is TGCGCCAGCAGCCAGCAACAGGGGGTCGGTGGCTACACCTTC.

This clone was seen once. The chain employs TRBV6-5 and TRBJ1-2, with 7 bases matching TRBD1. Trimming cost V 5 bases and J 0 bases; bases outside gene matches: 0. CDR1 is MNHEY, CDR2 SVGAGI, per germline. The CDR3 is 13 residues long. The chain's CDR3 is CASSGTANYGYTF. CDR3 in DNA: TGTGCCAGCAGTGGGACAGCTAACTATGGCTACACCTTC.

The V gene is TRBV11-2, the J gene TRBJ1-2; 8 nucleotides match TRBD1. Germline V CDR1 and CDR2: SGHAT, FQNNGV. This CDR3 region has 17 residues. The V gene end was trimmed by 0 bases and the J gene end by 4 bases; junction bases not matched to a gene: 10. CDR3 region: CASSLEDVTGGSYGYTF. The CDR3 DNA is TGTGCCAGCAGCTTAGAAGACGTCACAGGGGGGAGCTATGGCTACACCTTC.

V and J are TRBV5-4 and TRBJ2-1; 7 bases fit TRBD1. Germline loops: CDR1 SGHNT, CDR2 YYREEE (reference sequence). The trim removed 4 bases at V and 4 bases at J, leaving 5 bases unmatched. This CDR3 has 14 amino acids. Written as DNA, the CDR3 is TGTGCCAGCAGCCCAGGGGGAAGGTACAATGAGCAGTTCTTC. This encodes CASSPGGRYNEQFF. Supplemented by reference TRBV5-4 and TRBJ2-1, the full variable domain reads ETGVTQSPTHLIKTRGQQVTLRCSSQSGHNTVSWYQQALGQGPQFIFQYYREEENGRGNFPPRFSGLQFPNYSSELNVNALELDDSALYLCASSPGGRYNEQFFGPGTRLTVL.

The rearrangement uses TRBV4-3 and TRBJ2-2, with TRBD2 identical over 7 bases. This CDR3 is built from 16 residues. The germline CDR1 and CDR2 sequences are LGHNA and YSLEER. Trimming took 4 bases from V and 7 from J; bases not matched to a gene: 12. CDR3 sequence: CASSRLSTSANGELFF. The CDR3 nucleotides read TGCGCCAGCAGCCGCCTTTCCACTAGCGCCAACGGGGAGCTGTTTTTT.

Only a few counts were recorded for this clone. The V and J genes are TRBV6-5 and TRBJ2-1, with 14 bases identical to TRBD2. The germline CDR1 and CDR2 sequences are MNHEY and SVGAGI. This CDR3 is built from 16 residues. Germline trimming cut 0 bases from V and 9 bases from J; bases unmatched to any gene: 4. This chain's CDR3 is CASSYSGLAGGGEQFF. The DNA for the CDR3 is TGTGCCAGCAGTTACTCCGGACTAGCGGGGGGAGGTGAGCAGTTCTTC.

V and J are TRBV10-3 and TRBJ1-5, with 8 bases fitting TRBD1. The CDR3 is 14 amino acids. Looked up from germline, CDR1 is ENHRY and CDR2 is SYGVKD. After removal of 10 bases from V and 8 bases from J, the junction contained 13 bases not matched to a gene. CDR3 nucleotide sequence: TGTGCCACCGATCCTATACAGGGGGGAAAGCCCCAGCATTTT. Amino acid sequence: CATDPIQGGKPQHF.

The rearrangement joins TRBV19 to TRBJ2-5, with a tentative D call TRBD2 (5 bases). With 1 base removed from V and 5 bases from J, the gap between germline ends came to 11 bases. Looked up from germline, CDR1 is LNHDA and CDR2 is SQIVND (reference sequence). The CDR3 has 14 amino acids. The chain's CDR3 is CASSIGSGGETQYF. The CDR3 coding sequence is TGTGCCAGTAGTATAGGGTCCGGAGGTGAGACCCAGTACTTC. The full variable domain, its missing parts supplied by reference TRBV19 and TRBJ2-5, is DGGITQSPKYLFRKEGQNVTLSCEQNLNHDAMYWYRQDPGQGLRLIYYSQIVNDFQKGDIAEGYSVSREKKESFPLTVTSAQKNPTAFYLCASSIGSGGETQYFGPGTRLLVL.

A word on this clone: A read error may produce the germline difference seen at one junction end. The CDR3 sequence: CAGSLHRTGDFEVPLHF. CDR3 sequence (DNA): TGTGCCGGCAGCTTACACCGGACAGGGGACTTTGAGGTACCCCTCCACTTT. The chain is built from TRBV11-2 and TRBJ1-6; 9 bases map to TRBD1. Germline V gene lookup returns CDR1 SGHAT and CDR2 FQNNGV. The CDR3 runs to 17 residues.

The V gene is TRBV4-2, the J gene TRBJ2-5; 10 positions agree with TRBD2. This CDR3 spans 15 amino acids. V shed 4 bases and J 1 base; nucleotides not matched to a gene: 3. Germline CDR1 reads LGHNA; CDR2 reads YNFKEQ. The CDR3 DNA follows: TGTGCCAGCAGCCTAGCGGGGGGCGTCCAAGAGACCCAGTACTTC. Its protein is CASSLAGGVQETQYF.

The V and J genes are TRBV7-6 and TRBJ2-1, with 8 bases that match TRBD2. The germline V gene encodes CDR1 SGHVS and CDR2 FNYEAQ. The CDR3 contains 16 residues. With 4 bases clipped from V and 7 bases from J, the junction kept 12 bases outside the gene matches. The CDR3 sequence is CASSSSPGGARNEQFF. The CDR3 region has the DNA TGTGCCAGCAGCTCTTCGCCCGGGGGGGCTAGGAATGAGCAGTTCTTC. Combining the CDR3 with reference TRBV7-6 and TRBJ2-1 gives the whole variable domain GAGVSQSPRYKVTKRGQDVALRCDPISGHVSLYWYRQALGQGPEFLTYFNYEAQQDKSGLPNDRFSAERPEGSISTLTIQRTEQRDSAMYRCASSSSPGGARNEQFFGPGTRLTVL.

The chain couples TRBV9 to TRBJ2-7; 13 nucleotides agree with TRBD2. V lost 4 bases to trimming and J lost 6 bases; unmatched junction nucleotides: 7. This CDR3 is built from 15 residues. Germline values: CDR1 SGDLS, CDR2 YYNGEE. In nucleotides, the CDR3 is TGTGCCAGCAGCAAAAGGACTAGCGGGAGTGGCGAGCAGTACTTC. It codes for CASSKRTSGSGEQYF.

The rearrangement links TRBV11-2 to TRBJ2-7; tentative D call: TRBD1 (6 bases). The V gene's germline CDR1 is SGHAT and CDR2 FQNNGV. The CDR3 has 16 amino acids. V lost 1 base to trimming and J lost 5 bases, with 18 bases between them. The CDR3 region has the DNA TGTGCCAGCAGCTTAGTGGGGGCAGGGAAAGGCCACGAGCAGTACTTC. Translation gives CASSLVGAGKGHEQYF.

This sequence joins TRBV7-3 and TRBJ2-1; a weak D match, TRBD1 (6 bases). The CDR3 sequence is 14 residues long. Trimming left V 5 bases short and J 7 bases short, with 15 bases between. Germline V gives CDR1 SGHTA, CDR2 FQGTGA. The CDR3 DNA reads TGTGCCAGCAGCCTTCAGGGGAACACGAATGAGCAGTTCTTC. Its translation: CASSLQGNTNEQFF. The full variable domain, rest sourced from reference TRBV7-3 and TRBJ2-1, is GAGVSQTPSNKVTEKGKYVELRCDPISGHTALYWYRQSLGQGPEFLIYFQGTGAADDSGLPNDRFFAVRPEGSVSTLKIQRTERGDSAVYLCASSLQGNTNEQFFGPGTRLTVL.

In its sample, this clone was seen once. The chain has TRBV11-2 and TRBJ1-1; TRBD1 matches at 7 bases. Germline CDR1 reads SGHAT; CDR2 reads FQNNGV. V dropped 4 bases and J dropped 11; count of bases not matched to a gene: 16. The CDR3 totals 15 residues. The CDR3 nucleotides read TGTGCCAGCAGCTCCACAACGACAGGGAGAGATAAGGCTTTCTTT. Its protein is CASSSTTTGRDKAFF.